The next 3 T cell receptor beta chains were all read from a single sample in a study of CD8 T cells in ankylosing spondylitis. TCRdb processed the 5' RACE reads anew with MiXCR; each CDR3 protein has one entry. The table lists tens of thousands of distinct CDR3 sequences, approximately 5.3% of them singletons. Sequenced material: blood, either unsorted or a sorted T cell fraction (not recorded which). Every receptor here comes from a male donor with ankylosing spondylitis or in good health (not recorded which).

This clonotype came up many times. The chain carries TRBV20-1 and TRBJ1-6; D unresolved. Germline values: CDR1 DFQATT, CDR2 SNEGSKA (reference sequence). This CDR3 is 13 amino acids long. Deletions cut 5 bases from V and 7 bases from J, with 12 bases between. In DNA, the CDR3 is TGCAGTGCTCAAGGCGGGCCGAATTCACCCCTCCACTTT. It translates to CSAQGGPNSPLHF.

This clonotype showed up many times. The chain combines TRBV29-1 with TRBJ1-1; D may be TRBD1 (5 bases). V was cut by 5 bases and J by 1 base, with 8 bases left in between. The CDR3 length is 12 residues. The V gene's germline CDR1 is SQVTM and CDR2 ANQGSEA. CDR3 amino acids: CSVPTANTEAFF. CDR3 bases: TGCAGCGTTCCGACAGCGAACACTGAAGCTTTCTTT.

This clonotype appeared many times. The chain uses TRBV28 and TRBJ1-2; no clear D gene. Trimming shortened V by 4 bases and J by 8 bases, and 8 bases separated the two germline ends. The CDR3 runs 11 residues. Germline V gene lookup returns CDR1 MDHEN and CDR2 SYDVKM. The CDR3 DNA reads TGTGCCAGCAGTTCCACAGTAGGCTACACCTTC. This translates into CASSSTVGYTF.